The 9 T cell receptor beta chains in this list originate from one sample, sequenced in a study of OX40 agonist ivuxolimab in advanced cancers. Clones were sequenced by immunoSEQ multiplex PCR, and TCRdb holds only the in-frame ones, with some missing. There are about 92,000 clones in the sample; around 90% occur only once, and around 0.31% lies in the top ten. The input for sequencing was CD4+ or CD8+ T cells sorted from blood, taken in a trial of the OX40 agonist ivuxolimab. The receptor source for this set is an adult with an advanced solid tumor such as melanoma, head and neck, liver or kidney cancer.

The chain couples TRBV6-4 to TRBJ2-2; D may be TRBD1 (7 bases). V was cut by 6 bases and J by 8 bases, with 19 bases left in between. This CDR3 has 15 amino acids. Germline V gives CDR1 MRHNA, CDR2 SNTAGT. CDR3 amino acids: CASRRQGGDSGELFF. In DNA, the CDR3 is TGTGCCAGCAGGCGACAGGGAGGAGATTCTGGGGAGCTGTTTTTT.

The chain has TRBV28 and TRBJ2-3; 9 nucleotides agree with TRBD2. The germline V gene encodes CDR1 MDHEN and CDR2 SYDVKM. V dropped 8 bases and J dropped 2; count of bases not matched to a gene: 5. This CDR3 has 14 amino acids. The CDR3 region has the DNA TGTGCCAGCCATCTAGCGGGGCCCACAGATACGCAGTATTTT. The encoded protein is CASHLAGPTDTQYF.

The chain is built from TRBV7-2 and TRBJ2-7; D is unclear. Germline CDR1 SGHTA, CDR2 FQGNSA. V dropped 2 bases and J dropped 3 bases, with 14 bases sitting between them. CDR3 length: 15 amino acids. This CDR3 reads CASSLTNDGYYEQYF. For the CDR3, the DNA is TGTGCCAGCAGCTTAACAAACGACGGATACTACGAGCAGTACTTC.

The V gene is TRBV30, the J gene TRBJ1-1; D gene unclear. The V end was cut by 3 bases, the J end by 5 bases, with 19 bases between. CDR1 is GTSNPN and CDR2 is SVGIG in the germline V gene (reference sequence). The CDR3 extends over 15 amino acids. The CDR3 DNA reads TGTGCCTGGAGCGCCAGACTTGTTCGGGGTACTGAAGCTTTCTTT. The encoded protein is CAWSARLVRGTEAFF.

The rearrangement links TRBV7-2 to TRBJ2-7; D not certain. The CDR3 length is 15 residues. V was shortened by 1 base and J by 2 bases, with 12 bases between the two germline ends. CDR1 and CDR2 from the germline V gene are SGHTA and FQGNSA. The CDR3 region is CASSLGQVSTYEQYF. CDR3 coding DNA: TGTGCCAGCAGCTTAGGGCAGGTTTCGACCTACGAGCAGTACTTC.

The gene calls are TRBV7-2 and TRBJ2-5; TRBD1 agrees at 8 bases. The germline V gene encodes CDR1 SGHTA and CDR2 FQGNSA. Germline trimming cut 1 base from V and 5 bases from J; bases unmatched to any gene: 6. CDR3 size: 15 residues. CDR3 amino acids: CASSLGGRGPETQYF. In nucleotides, the CDR3 is TGTGCCAGCAGCTTAGGAGGCAGGGGGCCGGAGACCCAGTACTTC.

The chain recombines TRBV18 with TRBJ2-3; 7 bases fit TRBD2. CDR3 length equals 13 residues. The trim removed 8 bases at V and 8 bases at J, leaving 10 bases unmatched. The germline V gene has CDR1 KGHSH and CDR2 LQKENI. CDR3 bases: TGTGCCAGCAACGCGGGAGTGGGTGGTACGCAGTATTTT. Protein: CASNAGVGGTQYF.

The V and J genes are TRBV6-1 and TRBJ2-5; TRBD1 is a possible D gene (6 bases). Trimming pared 7 bases from V and 4 bases from J, leaving 13 bases between. This CDR3 contains 13 residues. The germline V gene encodes CDR1 MNHNS and CDR2 SASEGT. The CDR3 loop is CASKIRGRETQYF. DNA of the CDR3: TGTGCCAGCAAAATAAGGGGGAGAGAGACCCAGTACTTC.

This clone was detected a few times. V is TRBV19 and J is TRBJ2-1; 7 positions agree with TRBD2. In germline, CDR1 is LNHDA, CDR2 SQIVND (reference sequence). This CDR3 region has 14 residues. J gave up 7 bases and V 6 bases, and 9 bases lay outside the gene matches. CDR3: CASRPGLERNEQFF. The DNA of the CDR3 is TGTGCCAGTAGGCCCGGACTAGAGAGGAATGAGCAGTTCTTC.